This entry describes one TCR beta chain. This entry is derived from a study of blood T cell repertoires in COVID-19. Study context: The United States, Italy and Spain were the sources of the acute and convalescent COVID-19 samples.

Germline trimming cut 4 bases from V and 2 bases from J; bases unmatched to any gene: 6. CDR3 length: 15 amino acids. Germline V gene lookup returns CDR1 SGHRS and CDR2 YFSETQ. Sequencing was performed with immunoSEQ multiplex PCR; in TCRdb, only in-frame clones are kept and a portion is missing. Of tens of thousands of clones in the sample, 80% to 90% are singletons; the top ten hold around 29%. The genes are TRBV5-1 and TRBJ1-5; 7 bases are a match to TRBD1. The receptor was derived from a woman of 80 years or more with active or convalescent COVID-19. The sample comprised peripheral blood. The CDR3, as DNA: TGCGCCAGCAGCGTCGGGACAGAGGGCAATCAGCCCCAGCATTTT. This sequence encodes CASSVGTEGNQPQHF.